The clone carrying this TCR beta chain has a handful of counts. Repertoires were generated with immunoSEQ multiplex PCR, while TCRdb's copy carries only in-frame clones and drops some. Of about 140,000 clones detected, around 82% appear once; the ten largest clones hold 3.5% to 4.5%. This CDR3 is 13 amino acids long. Trimming took off 5 bases at V and 7 bases at J, with 12 bases between the two ends. This record belongs to a study of blood T cell repertoires in COVID-19. Across the whole study: Samples representing acute and convalescent COVID-19 were sourced from the United States, Italy and Spain.

Sample: peripheral blood. The rearrangement uses TRBV12-3 or TRBV12-4 and TRBJ1-5; D not certain. This receptor was taken from a woman aged 55-69 years with acute or convalescent COVID-19. DNA of the CDR3: TGTGCCAGCAGTGTGAGTCAGGCGCAGCCCCAGCATTTT. Encoded protein: CASSVSQAQPQHF.